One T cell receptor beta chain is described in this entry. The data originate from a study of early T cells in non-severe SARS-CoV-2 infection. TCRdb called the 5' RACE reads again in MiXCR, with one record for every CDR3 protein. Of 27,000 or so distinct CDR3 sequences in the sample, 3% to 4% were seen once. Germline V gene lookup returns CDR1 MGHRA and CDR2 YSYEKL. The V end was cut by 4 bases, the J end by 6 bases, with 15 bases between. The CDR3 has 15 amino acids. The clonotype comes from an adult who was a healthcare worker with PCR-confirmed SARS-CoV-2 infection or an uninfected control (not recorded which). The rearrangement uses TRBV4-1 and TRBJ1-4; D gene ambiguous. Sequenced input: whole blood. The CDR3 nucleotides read TGCGCCAGCAGCCCATACATCTCTTCGGATGAAAAACTGTTTTTT. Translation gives CASSPYISSDEKLFF.